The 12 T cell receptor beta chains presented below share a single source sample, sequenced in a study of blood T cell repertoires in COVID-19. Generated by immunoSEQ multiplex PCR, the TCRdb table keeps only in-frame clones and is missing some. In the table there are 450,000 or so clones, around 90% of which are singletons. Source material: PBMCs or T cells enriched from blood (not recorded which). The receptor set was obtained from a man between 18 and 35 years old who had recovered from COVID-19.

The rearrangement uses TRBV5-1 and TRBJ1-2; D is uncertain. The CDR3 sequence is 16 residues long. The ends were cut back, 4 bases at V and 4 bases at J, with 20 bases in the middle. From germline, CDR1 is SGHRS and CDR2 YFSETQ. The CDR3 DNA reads TGCGCCAGCAGCCCGAGGCCTCCAGAAGATGGCTATGGCTACACCTTC. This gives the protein CASSPRPPEDGYGYTF.

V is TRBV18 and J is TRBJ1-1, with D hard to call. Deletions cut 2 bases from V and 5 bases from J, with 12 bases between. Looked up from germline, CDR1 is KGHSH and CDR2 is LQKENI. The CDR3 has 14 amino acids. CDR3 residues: CASSPTSGGTEAFF. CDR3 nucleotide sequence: TGTGCCAGCTCACCAACTTCTGGAGGGACTGAAGCTTTCTTT.

The CDR3 DNA reads TGTGCCAGCAGCCTACAGGTTCCTCCCCACAATGAGCAGTTCTTC. Residues: CASSLQVPPHNEQFF. The V gene is TRBV5-8, the J gene TRBJ2-1; possibly TRBD1 for D (5 bases). The V and J ends lost 4 bases and 5 bases respectively, with 16 bases between them. The CDR3 runs 15 residues. Germline lookup yields CDR1 SGHTS and CDR2 YDEGEE. The variable domain in full, completed from reference TRBV5-8 and TRBJ2-1, reads EAGVTQSPTHLIKTRGQQATLRCSPISGHTSVYWYQQALGLGLQFLLWYDEGEERNRGNFPPRFSGRQFPNYSSELNVNALELEDSALYLCASSLQVPPHNEQFFGPGTRLTVL.

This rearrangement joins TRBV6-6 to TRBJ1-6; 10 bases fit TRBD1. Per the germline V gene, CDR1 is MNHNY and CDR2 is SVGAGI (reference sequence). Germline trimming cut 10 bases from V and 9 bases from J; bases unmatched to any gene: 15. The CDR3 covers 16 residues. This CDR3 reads CATKTGTGERSSPLHF. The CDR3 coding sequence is TGTGCCACCAAAACCGGGACAGGGGAAAGGAGTTCACCCCTCCACTTT.

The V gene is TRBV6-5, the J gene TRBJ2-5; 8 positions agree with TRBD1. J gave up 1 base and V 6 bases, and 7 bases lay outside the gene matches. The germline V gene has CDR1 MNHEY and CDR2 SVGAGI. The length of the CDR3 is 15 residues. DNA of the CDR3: TGTGCCAGCAGGGGGACAGGTCTTCCCCAAGAGACCCAGTACTTC. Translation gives CASRGTGLPQETQYF.

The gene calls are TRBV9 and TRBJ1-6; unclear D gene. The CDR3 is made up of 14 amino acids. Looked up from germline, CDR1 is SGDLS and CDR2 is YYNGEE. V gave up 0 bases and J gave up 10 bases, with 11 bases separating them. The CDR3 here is CASSVVDAGSPLHF. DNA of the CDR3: TGTGCCAGCAGCGTAGTTGACGCGGGATCACCCCTCCACTTT.

This CDR3 reads CASSPTGVNTEAFF. CDR3 sequence (DNA): TGTGCCAGCAGCCCGACAGGGGTCAACACTGAAGCTTTCTTT. This sequence joins TRBV5-8 and TRBJ1-1; 8 nucleotides line up with TRBD1. The ends lost 4 bases at V and 2 bases at J; junction bases unmatched: 4. Looked up from germline, CDR1 is SGHTS and CDR2 is YDEGEE. CDR3 length: 14 amino acids.

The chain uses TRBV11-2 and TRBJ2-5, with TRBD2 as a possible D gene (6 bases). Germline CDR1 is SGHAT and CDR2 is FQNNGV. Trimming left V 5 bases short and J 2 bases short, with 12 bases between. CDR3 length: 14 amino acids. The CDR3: CASSGRDWQETQYF. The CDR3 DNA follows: TGTGCCAGCAGCGGGCGGGACTGGCAAGAGACCCAGTACTTC.

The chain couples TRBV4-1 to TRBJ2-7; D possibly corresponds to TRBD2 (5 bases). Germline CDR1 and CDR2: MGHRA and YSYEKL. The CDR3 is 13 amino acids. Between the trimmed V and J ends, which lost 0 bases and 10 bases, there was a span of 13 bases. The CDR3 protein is CASSQEPLAEQYF. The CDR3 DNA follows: TGCGCCAGCAGCCAAGAACCTCTAGCCGAACAGTACTTC.

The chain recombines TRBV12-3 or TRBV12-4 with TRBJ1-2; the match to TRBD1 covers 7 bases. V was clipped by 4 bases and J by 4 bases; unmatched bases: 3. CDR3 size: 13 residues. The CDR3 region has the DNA TGTGCCAGCAGTTCCAGGGGGTTCTATGGCTACACCTTC. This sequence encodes CASSSRGFYGYTF.

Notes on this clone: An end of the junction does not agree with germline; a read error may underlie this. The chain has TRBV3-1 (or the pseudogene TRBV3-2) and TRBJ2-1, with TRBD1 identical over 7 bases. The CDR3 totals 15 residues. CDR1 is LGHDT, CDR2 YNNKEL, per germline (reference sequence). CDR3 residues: CASSPTFPQRGPLIF. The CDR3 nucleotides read TGTGCCAGCAGCCCCACGTTTCCACAAAGGGGGCCCCTGATCTTC.

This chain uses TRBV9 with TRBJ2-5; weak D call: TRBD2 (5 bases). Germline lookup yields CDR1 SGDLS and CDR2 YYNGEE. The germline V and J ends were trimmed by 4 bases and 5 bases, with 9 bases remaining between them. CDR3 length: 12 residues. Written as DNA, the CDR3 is TGTGCCAGCAGCCATAGAGGGGAGACCCAGTACTTC. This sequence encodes CASSHRGETQYF. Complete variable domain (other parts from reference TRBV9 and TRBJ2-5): DSGVTQTPKHLITATGQRVTLRCSPRSGDLSVYWYQQSLDQGLQFLIQYYNGEERAKGNILERFSAQQFPDLHSELNLSSLELGDSALYFCASSHRGETQYFGPGTRLLVL.